This TCR beta chain comes out of a study of monozygotic twins with inflammatory bowel disease. Study conclusions and caveats: Different subtypes (of T cells) could not be told apart from one another. Findings did not support one strong IBD-associated signal or clonotype. IBD patients, compared with healthy twins, shared fewer clonotypes with others (especially with disease activity).

CDR3 size: 14 residues. Germline CDR1 is DFQATT and CDR2 is SNEGSKA (reference sequence). A note on this clonotype: Its cognate antigen is unknown.

Each CDR3 protein gets one entry in TCRdb, which reprocessed the 5' RACE reads and gives no DNA. This sample's clone table lists some 83,000 distinct CDR3 sequences. Blood (2.5 ml) was collected from every donor individually. Sequencing used blood. The rearrangement joins TRBV20-1 to TRBJ1-5. This receptor was obtained from a human donor with ulcerative colitis or Crohn's disease, or a healthy co-twin of an affected twin (not recorded which). CDR3 in amino acids: CSASQETQSRPQHF.